One sample yielded the 11 T cell receptor beta chains listed below, sequenced in a study of T cell changes during pregnancy in multiple sclerosis (dated by TCRdb to about 2019). Libraries were constructed by the immunoSEQ multiplex PCR assay. TCRdb took this table from immuneACCESS and kept in-frame rearrangements with V and J called. Such tables lack part of the clones; where checked against another copy, unresolved V genes explain under half of the gap, and the rest is unexplained. A total of over 65,000 clones appear in this sample, around 93% of them only once. Around 2% of the sample goes to the ten largest clones. The specimen comprised peripheral blood, sampled in the first trimester of pregnancy. The source of these receptors is a female donor in good health, enrolled as a control in a pregnancy study.

DNA for the CDR3: TGCGCCAGCAGCTTGGCTGACCCCGGCGGGTATGGCTACACCTTC. It is translated as CASSLADPGGYGYTF. The V call is TRBV5-1, the J call TRBJ1-2; D remains ambiguous. The CDR3 runs 15 residues. V gave up 0 bases and J gave up 5 bases, with 14 bases separating them. Germline lookup yields CDR1 SGHRS and CDR2 YFSETQ. Variable domain in full (rest from reference TRBV5-1 and TRBJ1-2): KAGVTQTPRYLIKTRGQQVTLSCSPISGHRSVSWYQQTPGQGLQFLFEYFSETQRNKGNFPGRFSGRQFSNSRSEMNVSTLELGDSALYLCASSLADPGGYGYTFGSGTRLTVV.

This chain connects TRBV10-3 to TRBJ1-4; the D is unclear. Germline-derived CDR1 and CDR2 are ENHRY and SYGVKD. The V end lost 0 bases, the J end lost 6 bases, and 14 bases lay between the germline ends. This CDR3 spans 16 amino acids. The CDR3 sequence: CAISESRRVWDEKLFF. The CDR3 nucleotides are TGTGCCATCAGTGAGTCTAGGAGGGTATGGGATGAAAAACTGTTTTTT.

The rearrangement joins TRBV7-9 to TRBJ1-1, with TRBD1 matching over 8 bases. The J segment lost 10 bases and the V segment lost 1 base, leaving 11 bases of the junction unmatched. The CDR3 contains 15 residues. Germline-derived CDR1 and CDR2 are SEHNR and FQNEAQ (reference sequence). In nucleotides, the CDR3 is TGTGCCAGCAGCTTAGAAATGGCAGGGGGCGGGCGAGCTTTCTTT. Translating gives CASSLEMAGGGRAFF.

V gene TRBV7-9 combines with J gene TRBJ2-7; 8 bases align to TRBD1. Germline V gives CDR1 SEHNR, CDR2 FQNEAQ (reference sequence). With V trimmed by 3 bases and J by 3 bases, 4 bases remained unmatched. The CDR3 totals 14 residues. DNA for the CDR3: TGTGCCAGCAGCTTTCCAGACAGGGGCTACGAGCAGTACTTC. Translation gives CASSFPDRGYEQYF.

The rearrangement joins TRBV5-1 to TRBJ2-5, with D perhaps TRBD2 (7 bases). Looked up from germline, CDR1 is SGHRS and CDR2 is YFSETQ. Trimming took 4 bases from V and 2 from J, leaving 18 bases between them. This CDR3 comprises 16 residues. CDR3 in amino acids: CASSPWGRGRQETQYF. The CDR3 coding sequence is TGCGCCAGCAGCCCCTGGGGGCGGGGGAGGCAAGAGACCCAGTACTTC.

This clone appeared a single time. The gene calls are TRBV5-1 and TRBJ2-2, with TRBD1 identical over 9 bases. Germline V CDR1 and CDR2: SGHRS, YFSETQ. The CDR3 length is 16 residues. The J segment lost 6 bases and the V segment lost 4 bases, leaving 10 bases of the junction unmatched. CDR3 nucleotide sequence: TGCGCCAGCAGCCAGAACCGGGACAGGGAAGCCGGGGAGCTGTTTTTT. Translation gives CASSQNRDREAGELFF.

The CDR3 DNA follows: TGTGCCAGCAGCTCATATGGACAGGGGTATGGCTACACCTTC. This sequence encodes CASSSYGQGYGYTF. The chain employs TRBV7-2 and TRBJ1-2, with 9 positions matching TRBD1. Germline loops: CDR1 SGHTA, CDR2 FQGNSA. J was trimmed by 5 bases and V by 4 bases; bases with no gene match: 5. The CDR3 length is 14 residues.

The chain uses TRBV11-2 and TRBJ2-3; the D gene is possibly TRBD2 (6 bases). The CDR3 has 16 amino acids. The V gene's germline CDR1 is SGHAT and CDR2 FQNNGV. Trimming pared 1 base from V and 0 bases from J, leaving 11 bases between. CDR3 amino acids: CASSLAGGGSTDTQYF. CDR3 in DNA: TGTGCCAGCAGCTTAGCCGGGGGTGGGAGCACAGATACGCAGTATTTT.

The rearrangement links TRBV6-5 to TRBJ1-1, with D uncertain. The V and J ends lost 8 bases and 5 bases respectively, with 9 bases between them. Germline CDR1 is MNHEY and CDR2 is SVGAGI. The CDR3 has 11 amino acids. CDR3 loop: CASLGRTEAFF. CDR3 coding DNA: TGTGCCAGCTTAGGGAGAACTGAAGCTTTCTTT.

The J gene is TRBJ1-2, the V gene TRBV9; maybe TRBD1 (5 bases). Germline lookup yields CDR1 SGDLS and CDR2 YYNGEE. The V end lost 5 bases, the J end lost 0 bases, and 8 bases lay between the germline ends. The CDR3 runs 13 residues. CDR3: CASRAGANYGYTF. CDR3 coding DNA: TGTGCCAGCAGGGCGGGGGCTAACTATGGCTACACCTTC.

The chain links TRBV28 to TRBJ2-1, with 7 nucleotides matching TRBD2. In germline, CDR1 is MDHEN, CDR2 SYDVKM. V lost 8 bases to trimming and J lost 3 bases; unmatched junction nucleotides: 1. The CDR3 loop spans 12 amino acids. The CDR3 DNA follows: TGTGCCAGCGGGGAGGGCTACAATGAGCAGTTCTTC. The encoded protein is CASGEGYNEQFF.